Below, 15 T cell receptor beta chains from the same sample are listed, as sequenced in a study of blood T cell repertoires in COVID-19. Sequencing used immunoSEQ multiplex PCR; TCRdb keeps in-frame clones, though not all of them. The sample shows under 130,000 clones, about four fifths of them seen only once. Sequencing was carried out using peripheral blood. The receptors shown here come from a woman older than 75 with acute or convalescent COVID-19.

The chain employs TRBV4-3 and TRBJ1-4, with 12 bases lining up with TRBD1. Unmatched junction bases numbered 16, after V lost 4 bases and J lost 1 base. Looked up from germline, CDR1 is LGHNA and CDR2 is YSLEER. The CDR3 has 21 amino acids. The CDR3 here is CASSLTTGTGGLRKTNEKLFF. The CDR3 DNA reads TGCGCCAGCAGCCTCACAACCGGGACAGGGGGCTTGAGGAAAACTAATGAAAAACTGTTTTTT.

This clone was seen more than once but under ten times. The chain couples TRBV5-1 to TRBJ2-1, with 8 bases aligning to TRBD2. The CDR3 spans 14 residues. V gave up 4 bases and J gave up 7 bases; unmatched junction bases: 7. Germline V lookup: CDR1 SGHRS, CDR2 YFSETQ. Here the CDR3 reads CASSISGGSNEQFF. The CDR3 DNA reads as TGCGCCAGCAGCATATCGGGAGGGAGTAATGAGCAGTTCTTC.

The chain links TRBV7-8 to TRBJ1-2, with D possibly matching TRBD1 (5 bases). The length of the CDR3 is 15 residues. The germline CDR1 and CDR2 sequences are SGHVS and FQNEAQ. The V end lost 5 bases, the J end lost 4 bases, and 17 bases lay between the germline ends. CDR3 protein: CASSPFWGVGYGYTF. The CDR3 DNA reads TGTGCCAGCAGCCCATTCTGGGGGGTTGGCTATGGCTACACCTTC.

The genes are TRBV6-5 and TRBJ2-7, with 10 bases identical to TRBD2. Trimming removed 6 bases from V and 2 bases from J; junction bases left unmatched: 7. There are 15 residues in the CDR3. Germline V lookup: CDR1 MNHEY, CDR2 SVGAGI. The DNA of the CDR3 is TGTGCCAGCAGGTCTCTAGCGGGAGTTACCTACGAGCAGTACTTC. Its translation is CASRSLAGVTYEQYF.

The chain has TRBV15 and TRBJ2-7; D not certain. The V gene's germline CDR1 is LNHNV and CDR2 YYDKDF (reference sequence). The germline V and J ends were trimmed by 5 bases and 0 bases, with 11 bases remaining between them. The CDR3 is made up of 14 amino acids. The CDR3 sequence: CATSHRARSYEQYF. DNA of the CDR3: TGTGCCACCAGCCACAGAGCCCGCTCCTACGAGCAGTACTTC. Using reference TRBV15 and TRBJ2-7 for the parts outside the CDR3, the full variable domain is DAMVIQNPRYQVTQFGKPVTLSCSQTLNHNVMYWYQQKSSQAPKLLFHYYDKDFNNEADTPDNFQSRRPNTSFCFLDIRSPGLGDTAMYLCATSHRARSYEQYFGPGTRLTVT.

The chain uses TRBV27 and TRBJ2-1, with 11 bases that match TRBD2. J was trimmed by 10 bases and V by 4 bases; bases with no gene match: 9. CDR3 length: 15 residues. Germline V lookup: CDR1 MNHEY, CDR2 SMNVEV (reference sequence). The CDR3 loop reads CASSSLAGGLGEQFF. CDR3 coding DNA: TGTGCCAGCAGTTCCCTAGCGGGGGGCTTAGGGGAGCAGTTCTTC.

Of note for this clone: The germline gene is not matched at one end of the junction; a read error may be the cause. The chain carries TRBV30 and TRBJ1-3, with no clear D. The CDR3 is 14 amino acids. Per germline, CDR1 GTSNPN and CDR2 SVGIG (reference sequence). Here the CDR3 DNA reads TGTGCCGGGAGAGGGAGTTTCTCTGGAAACACCATATATTTT. This sequence encodes CAGRGSFSGNTIYF.

The chain has TRBV27 and TRBJ2-2; D uncertain. The CDR3 has 14 amino acids. The V end lost 3 bases, the J end lost 4 bases, and 9 bases lay between the germline ends. Per the germline V gene, CDR1 is MNHEY and CDR2 is SMNVEV (reference sequence). CDR3 amino acids: CASSLRQFTGELFF. CDR3 DNA: TGTGCCAGCAGTTTGAGGCAGTTCACCGGGGAGCTGTTTTTT.

The rearrangement joins TRBV5-4 to TRBJ2-1, with a tentative D call TRBD2 (6 bases). Per the germline V gene, CDR1 is SGHNT and CDR2 is YYREEE (reference sequence). The germline V and J ends were trimmed by 3 bases and 10 bases, with 20 bases remaining between them. This CDR3 comprises 15 residues. Here the CDR3 DNA reads TGTGCCAGCAGCTCCTCAAAACTAGCCGGGGAAGAGCAGTTCTTC. Protein sequence: CASSSSKLAGEEQFF.

The rearrangement joins TRBV5-1 to TRBJ1-6, with D maybe TRBD1 (5 bases). Germline-derived CDR1 and CDR2 are SGHRS and YFSETQ. The CDR3 extends over 14 amino acids. V was trimmed by 3 bases and J by 7 bases, leaving 11 bases between them. The CDR3 region has the DNA TGCGCCAGCAGCTGGACTGGGGGGAATTCACCCCTCCACTTT. Translation: CASSWTGGNSPLHF.

This chain uses TRBV7-2 with TRBJ2-7; 9 positions match TRBD1. CDR1 is SGHTA, CDR2 FQGNSA, per germline. The junction had 8 bases not matched to a gene; V was cut back by 1 base and J by 7 bases. This CDR3 spans 15 amino acids. CDR3 in amino acids: CASSLEGQGPGEQYF. Written as DNA, the CDR3 is TGTGCCAGCAGCTTAGAGGGACAGGGACCGGGGGAGCAGTACTTC.

This clone has only a few counts. The genes are TRBV7-2 and TRBJ2-5; 7 nucleotides align to TRBD1. Germline lookup yields CDR1 SGHTA and CDR2 FQGNSA. The junction had 5 bases not matched to a gene; V was cut back by 4 bases and J by 3 bases. The CDR3 extends over 14 amino acids. CDR3 coding DNA: TGTGCCAGCAGCTCGAACAGGGGTAAAGAGACCCAGTACTTC. This sequence encodes CASSSNRGKETQYF.

The V call is TRBV5-8, the J call TRBJ2-1; 10 positions match TRBD2. V shed 4 bases and J 4 bases; nucleotides not matched to a gene: 5. The CDR3 is 15 residues long. Germline CDR1 is SGHTS and CDR2 is YDEGEE. The CDR3 loop is CASSGGLATYNEQFF. DNA for the CDR3: TGTGCCAGCAGCGGGGGACTAGCGACTTACAATGAGCAGTTCTTC.

The genes are TRBV29-1 and TRBJ2-2; tentatively, D is TRBD2 (5 bases). Deletions cut 4 bases from V and 5 bases from J, with 11 bases between. Germline V gene sequence: CDR1 SQVTM, CDR2 ANQGSEA. This CDR3 is built from 13 residues. In DNA form, the CDR3 reads TGCAGCGTTGGGAGGCCGACAACCGGGGAGCTGTTTTTT. Translation: CSVGRPTTGELFF.

The chain couples TRBV19 to TRBJ2-2; D perhaps matches TRBD2 (5 bases). The V gene lost 6 bases and the J gene lost 5 bases, with 13 bases spanning the gap. The CDR3 has 14 residues. Germline CDR1 and CDR2: LNHDA and SQIVND (reference sequence). CDR3 sequence: CASSPGRDTGELFF. The CDR3 bases are TGTGCCAGTAGCCCGGGCCGGGATACCGGGGAGCTGTTTTTT.